These T cell receptor beta chains were read from a single sample in a study of T cell responses to AZD1222 COVID-19 vaccine. Here immunoSEQ multiplex PCR was the method, and the copy in TCRdb shows in-frame clones only, minus some. The sample consists of about 160,000 clones, about 92% of them appearing once. Sequences were derived from peripheral blood, sampled 28 days after the second AZD1222 dose. Source of these receptors: an adult who received the AZD1222 COVID-19 vaccine. CDR3s include the opening cysteine and the closing phenylalanine or tryptophan. The order of the fields is CDR3 protein, J gene, V gene.

CDR3 protein: CASSTATGGSGYTF
J gene: TRBJ1-2
V gene: TRBV5-1

CDR3 protein: CATSRTGDQPQHF
J gene: TRBJ1-5
V gene: TRBV15

CDR3 protein: CASSPRGRTLPYF
J gene: TRBJ1-3
V gene: TRBV3-1/TRBV3-2

CDR3 protein: CASSQEGYREDYEQYF
J gene: TRBJ2-7
V gene: TRBV3-1/TRBV3-2

CDR3 protein: CASRGGDRSGEKLFF
J gene: TRBJ1-4
V gene: TRBV2

CDR3 protein: CATGDRSQETQYF
J gene: TRBJ2-5
V gene: TRBV10-3

CDR3 protein: CASSYFRQGSRETQYF
J gene: TRBJ2-5
V gene: TRBV6-6

CDR3 protein: CASSRADRGPGNTIYF
J gene: TRBJ1-3
V gene: TRBV5-1

CDR3 protein: CASSPGPQADEKLFF
J gene: TRBJ1-4
V gene: TRBV5-1

CDR3 protein: CAWSVENYGYTF
J gene: TRBJ1-2
V gene: TRBV30

CDR3 protein: CASSEMTGGGNQPQHF
J gene: TRBJ1-5
V gene: TRBV6-1

CDR3 protein: CASSVNRDRSLNSPLHF
J gene: TRBJ1-6
V gene: TRBV5-4

CDR3 protein: CASSLSRDRGRNSPLHF
J gene: TRBJ1-6
V gene: TRBV7-9

CDR3 protein: CASSPSGITEAFF
J gene: TRBJ1-1
V gene: TRBV18

CDR3 protein: CASSRDPVEAFF
J gene: TRBJ1-1
V gene: TRBV3-1/TRBV3-2

CDR3 protein: CATSREQGSGNEKLFF
J gene: TRBJ1-4
V gene: TRBV15

CDR3 protein: CASSLVAQGTTDTQYF
J gene: TRBJ2-3
V gene: TRBV5-1

CDR3 protein: CASSPGRGNTGELFF
J gene: TRBJ2-2
V gene: TRBV7-7

CDR3 protein: CASSYSTVNEKLFF
J gene: TRBJ1-4
V gene: TRBV6-5

CDR3 protein: CASRVGGLDSPLHF
J gene: TRBJ1-6
V gene: TRBV13

CDR3 protein: CASSPPARGNTDTQYF
J gene: TRBJ2-3
V gene: TRBV5-1

CDR3 protein: CAWRGAAYNSPLHF
J gene: TRBJ1-6
V gene: TRBV30

CDR3 protein: CASSISRWGSYNSPLHF
J gene: TRBJ1-6
V gene: TRBV19

CDR3 protein: CASSPLSGGAGDTQYF
J gene: TRBJ2-3
V gene: TRBV13

CDR3 protein: CAIRSRAGGQETQYF
J gene: TRBJ2-5
V gene: TRBV10-3

CDR3 protein: CASSGGRGQTQYF
J gene: TRBJ2-5
V gene: TRBV12-3/TRBV12-4

CDR3 protein: CASGLSNNPGQPYEQYF
J gene: TRBJ2-7
V gene: TRBV12-5

CDR3 protein: CASSPGAQETQYF
J gene: TRBJ2-5
V gene: TRBV5-1

CDR3 protein: CATSDLRSLSGSNEQFF
J gene: TRBJ2-1
V gene: TRBV24-1

CDR3 protein: CSGGGVGTGELFF
J gene: TRBJ2-2
V gene: TRBV29-1

CDR3 protein: CASSTQRDRGLGYTF
J gene: TRBJ1-2
V gene: TRBV6-6

CDR3 protein: CASSLGRGEQYF
J gene: TRBJ2-7
V gene: TRBV5-1

CDR3 protein: CATSRALPQGANGSPLHF
J gene: TRBJ1-6
V gene: TRBV15

CDR3 protein: CASSLIQRSDAGELFF
J gene: TRBJ2-2
V gene: TRBV7-9

CDR3 protein: CASSTTGAENTEAFF
J gene: TRBJ1-1
V gene: TRBV19

CDR3 protein: CASSLGPDPRLSSGNTIYF
J gene: TRBJ1-3
V gene: TRBV7-8

CDR3 protein: CSVDRDRVNQETQYF
J gene: TRBJ2-5
V gene: TRBV29-1

CDR3 protein: CASSPPAQGATEAFF
J gene: TRBJ1-1
V gene: TRBV18

CDR3 protein: CASSLKGRVDYGYTF
J gene: TRBJ1-2
V gene: TRBV5-6

CDR3 protein: CASTPPRTGSDSGEKLFF
J gene: TRBJ1-4
V gene: TRBV21-1

CDR3 protein: CASSSYDRGRETQYF
J gene: TRBJ2-5
V gene: TRBV19

CDR3 protein: CASSVRGGETGGYTF
J gene: TRBJ1-2
V gene: TRBV9